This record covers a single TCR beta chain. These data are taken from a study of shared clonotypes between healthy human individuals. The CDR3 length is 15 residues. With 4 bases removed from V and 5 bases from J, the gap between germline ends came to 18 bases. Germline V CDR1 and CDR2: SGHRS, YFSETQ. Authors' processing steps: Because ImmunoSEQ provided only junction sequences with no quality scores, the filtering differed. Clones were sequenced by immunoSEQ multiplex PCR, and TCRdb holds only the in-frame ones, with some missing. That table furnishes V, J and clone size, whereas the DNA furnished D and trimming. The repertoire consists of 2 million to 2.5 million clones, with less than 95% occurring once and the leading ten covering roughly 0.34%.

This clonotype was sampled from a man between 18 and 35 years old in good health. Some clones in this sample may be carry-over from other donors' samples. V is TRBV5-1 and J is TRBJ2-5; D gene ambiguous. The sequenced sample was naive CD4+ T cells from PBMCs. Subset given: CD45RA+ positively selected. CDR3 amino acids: CASSPRMARRETQYF. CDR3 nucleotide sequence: TGCGCCAGCAGCCCACGAATGGCCAGGCGGGAGACCCAGTACTTC.